The sequence of this T cell receptor (beta chain) was determined in a study of PD-1 blockade in classical Hodgkin lymphoma (dated by TCRdb to about 2020). Study-level background: Nivolumab dosing was 3 mg/kg intravenously every 2 weeks, continuing until either disease progression or unacceptable toxicity. The study used CyTOF and TCR beta sequencing to define a peripheral blood immune signature of response to PD-1 blockade in classical Hodgkin lymphoma. Broader findings and caveats from the paper: Lower diversity was observed in patients in whom nivolumab was started less than 1 year after ASCT, and these patients were excluded from later analyses so that confounding by immune reconstitution would be avoided. By C4D1, a significant rise was seen in CD4+ TCR diversity but not in CD8+ TCR diversity (p=0.0027 vs p=0.16), and the rise was most apparent among complete responders (p=0.02). Only a single clinical trial cohort was studied, and what caused the repertoire differences, possibly disease activity or prior therapy, remained undefined. Baseline TCR diversity was reported as lower in newly diagnosed patients than in healthy donors, and lower still in relapsed/refractory patients. Trial patients achieving complete response had baseline diversity similar to newly diagnosed patients, whereas partial responders and progressors had significantly lower diversity.

The time point label here, explained by the study, means: cycle 2 day 1 (C2D1) of nivolumab. Every trial patient had relapsed following autologous stem cell transplantation, and prior brentuximab vedotin exposure was what differed among cohorts A, B and C. The trial cohort included 45 to 65 patients with relapsed/refractory classical Hodgkin lymphoma, and each patient had a best overall response of complete response, partial response or progressive disease. Single-agent nivolumab was administered to trial patients in the multi-cohort phase II CheckMate 205 trial. Best overall response was determined by an independent review committee according to the 2007 International Working Group response criteria. PBMCs from the trial were collected at three points: immediately before nivolumab initiation (C1D1), and during therapy at cycle 2 day 1 and cycle 4 day 1. Peripheral blood was collected in 8 mL Vacutainer Cell Preparation Tubes, from which PBMCs were isolated by centrifugation and then cryopreserved.

The Qiagen DNeasy kit was used to extract genomic DNA both from unsorted PBMCs and from the negatively selected CD4+ and CD8+ fractions. Using primers that anneal to V and J segments, immunoSEQ multiplex PCR amplified the TCR beta CDR3 regions. A synthetic immune receptor repertoire was used to minimize amplification bias, and remaining bias was computationally removed after sequencing. In the paper's pipeline: Custom Python scripts were used to quantify repertoire diversity as the Shannon entropy index. Unsorted, CD4+ and CD8+ repertoires were examined separately, except in combined analyses, for which CD4+ and CD8+ sequences were merged in silico. Clonal expansion was defined as a frequency increase of at least 2-fold after treatment compared with C1D1, and clones undetected at baseline were assigned a pseudocount of 0.5. Singleton clones were defined as clones with 0 or 1 copy at C1D1, and non-singleton clones were defined as clones with 2 or more copies. Clones expanded in unsorted samples were labelled as CD4+, CD8+ or unknown by matching protein sequences in sorted samples from the same patient. Wilcoxon tests were applied to paired samples to test diversity changes from C1D1 to C4D1. The immuneACCESS repertoire file appears here via TCRdb, limited to in-frame rearrangements. These files lack a portion of the clones; in checked studies, under half of the deficit traces to unresolved V genes, and the cause of the others is not known. V, J and clone size are taken as reported in that table, and D and trimming were inferred from the DNA itself. Within this sample are about 43,000 clones, with around 72% of them counted one time only. The ten largest clones capture 2.8% of the sample.

The CDR3 spans 17 residues, from the cysteine through the phenylalanine. The CDR3 DNA has 51 bases and is translated from base 1. V has 2 bases trimmed and J has 1 base trimmed; junction bases matching no gene number 8. The CDR1 and CDR2 encoded by the germline V gene are SGHRS and YFSETQ. In the case of this clone: The specificity of this receptor is unknown. One base away there is no much larger clone; base qualities are not given.

This specimen was peripheral blood mononuclear cells (PBMCs), taken before the second cycle of nivolumab. The rearranged segments are TRBV5-1 and TRBJ2-2; TRBD1 aligns with 7 central bases. The receptor was derived from a human donor with classical Hodgkin lymphoma. The CDR3 amino acid sequence is: CASSFRTGTENTGELFF. The nucleotides read TGCGCCAGCAGCTTCAGGACCGGGACAGAGAACACCGGGGAGCTGTTTTTT.